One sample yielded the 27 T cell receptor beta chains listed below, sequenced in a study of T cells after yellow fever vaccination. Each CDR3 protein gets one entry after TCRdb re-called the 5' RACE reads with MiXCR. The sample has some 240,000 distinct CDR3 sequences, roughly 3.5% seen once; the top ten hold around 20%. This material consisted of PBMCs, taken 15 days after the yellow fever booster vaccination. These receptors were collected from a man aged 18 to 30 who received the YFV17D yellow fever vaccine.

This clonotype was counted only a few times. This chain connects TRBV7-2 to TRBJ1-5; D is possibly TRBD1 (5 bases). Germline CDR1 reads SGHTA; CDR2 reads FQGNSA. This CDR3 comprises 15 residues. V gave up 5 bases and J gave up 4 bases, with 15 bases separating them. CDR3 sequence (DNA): TGTGCCAGCAGCCCATATCCAGGGTCGAATCAGCCCCAGCATTTT. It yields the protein CASSPYPGSNQPQHF.

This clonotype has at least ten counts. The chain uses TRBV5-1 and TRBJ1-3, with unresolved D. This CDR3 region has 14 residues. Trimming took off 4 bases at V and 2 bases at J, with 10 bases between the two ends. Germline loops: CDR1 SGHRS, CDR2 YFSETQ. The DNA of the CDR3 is TGCGCCAGCAGCGTGCAGGAGGCTGGAAACACCATATATTTT. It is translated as CASSVQEAGNTIYF.

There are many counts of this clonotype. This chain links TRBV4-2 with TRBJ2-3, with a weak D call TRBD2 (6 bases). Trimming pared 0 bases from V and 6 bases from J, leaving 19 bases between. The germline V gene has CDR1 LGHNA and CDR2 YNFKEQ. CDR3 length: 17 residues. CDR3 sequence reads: CASSQDPSGGRVDTQYF. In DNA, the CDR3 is TGTGCCAGCAGCCAAGATCCTTCCGGGGGAAGGGTCGATACGCAGTATTTT.

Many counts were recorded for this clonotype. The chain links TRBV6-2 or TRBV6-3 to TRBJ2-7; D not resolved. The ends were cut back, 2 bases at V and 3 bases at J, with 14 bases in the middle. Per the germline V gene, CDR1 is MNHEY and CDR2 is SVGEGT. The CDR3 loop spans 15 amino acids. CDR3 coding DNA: TGTGCCAGCAGTTACAGCGTTGGGATCGTCTACGAGCAGTACTTC. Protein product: CASSYSVGIVYEQYF.

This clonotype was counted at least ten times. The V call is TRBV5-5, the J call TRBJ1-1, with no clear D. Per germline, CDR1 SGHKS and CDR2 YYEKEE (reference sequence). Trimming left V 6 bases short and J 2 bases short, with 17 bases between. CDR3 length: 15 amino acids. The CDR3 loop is CASTRSPLANTEAFF. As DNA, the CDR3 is TGTGCCAGCACCCGCAGTCCTCTTGCCAACACTGAAGCTTTCTTT. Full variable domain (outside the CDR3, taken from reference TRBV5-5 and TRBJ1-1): DAGVTQSPTHLIKTRGQQVTLRCSPISGHKSVSWYQQVLGQGPQFIFQYYEKEERGRGNFPDRFSARQFPNYSSELNVNALLLGDSALYLCASTRSPLANTEAFFGQGTRLTVV.

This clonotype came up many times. The CDR3, as DNA: TGTGCCAGCAGCCGAACCGGGGAATACAATGAGCAGTTCTTC. This translates into CASSRTGEYNEQFF. The chain uses TRBV4-2 and TRBJ2-1, with TRBD2 as a possible D gene (5 bases). This CDR3 has 14 residues. Germline CDR1 and CDR2: LGHNA and YNFKEQ. The V gene lost 4 bases and the J gene lost 4 bases, with 11 bases spanning the gap.

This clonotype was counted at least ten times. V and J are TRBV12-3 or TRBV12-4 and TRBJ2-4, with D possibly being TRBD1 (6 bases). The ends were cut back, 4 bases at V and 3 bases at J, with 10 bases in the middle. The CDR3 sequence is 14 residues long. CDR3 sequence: CASSWTAFKNIQYF. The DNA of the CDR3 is TGTGCCAGCAGTTGGACAGCTTTCAAAAACATTCAGTACTTC.

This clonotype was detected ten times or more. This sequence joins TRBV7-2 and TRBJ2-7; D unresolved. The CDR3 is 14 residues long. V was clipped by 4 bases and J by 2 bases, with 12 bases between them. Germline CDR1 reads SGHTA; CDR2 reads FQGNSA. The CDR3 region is CASSYELMAYEQYF. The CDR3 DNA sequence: TGTGCCAGCAGCTACGAACTTATGGCCTACGAGCAGTACTTC.

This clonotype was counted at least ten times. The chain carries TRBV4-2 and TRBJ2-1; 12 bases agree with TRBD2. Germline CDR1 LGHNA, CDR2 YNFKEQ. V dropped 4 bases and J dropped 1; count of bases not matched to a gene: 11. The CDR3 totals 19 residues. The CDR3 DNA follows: TGTGCCAGCAGCCCCGCCGGCCTAGCGGGGGGGCAGTCCTACAATGAGCAGTTCTTC. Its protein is CASSPAGLAGGQSYNEQFF.

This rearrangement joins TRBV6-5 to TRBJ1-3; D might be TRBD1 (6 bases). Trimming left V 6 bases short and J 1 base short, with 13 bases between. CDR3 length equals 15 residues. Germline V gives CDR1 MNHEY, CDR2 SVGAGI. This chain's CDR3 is CASSQVRGSGNTIYF. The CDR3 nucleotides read TGTGCCAGCAGCCAGGTTAGGGGGTCTGGAAACACCATATATTTT.

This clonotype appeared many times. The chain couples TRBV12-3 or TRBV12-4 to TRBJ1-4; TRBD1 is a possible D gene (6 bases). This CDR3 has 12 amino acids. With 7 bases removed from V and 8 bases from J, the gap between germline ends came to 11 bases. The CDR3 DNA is TGTGCCAGCACCCCGCAGGGGGAAAAACTGTTTTTT. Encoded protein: CASTPQGEKLFF.

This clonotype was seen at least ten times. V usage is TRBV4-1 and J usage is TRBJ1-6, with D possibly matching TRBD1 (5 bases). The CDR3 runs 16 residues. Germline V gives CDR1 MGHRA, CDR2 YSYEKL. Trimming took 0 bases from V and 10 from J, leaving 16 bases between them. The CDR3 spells CASSQEPGRRTSPLHF. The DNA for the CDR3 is TGCGCCAGCAGCCAAGAACCGGGACGGCGAACGTCACCCCTCCACTTT.

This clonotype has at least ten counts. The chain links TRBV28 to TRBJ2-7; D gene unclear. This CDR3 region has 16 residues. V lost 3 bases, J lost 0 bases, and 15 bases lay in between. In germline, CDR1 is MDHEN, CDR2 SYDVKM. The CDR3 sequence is CASSFRTTRSSYEQYV. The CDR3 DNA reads TGTGCCAGCAGTTTCCGGACGACACGAAGCTCCTACGAGCAGTACGTC.

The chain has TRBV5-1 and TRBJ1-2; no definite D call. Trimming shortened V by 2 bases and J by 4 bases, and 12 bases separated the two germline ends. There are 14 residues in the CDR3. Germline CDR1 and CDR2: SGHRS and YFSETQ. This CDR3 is CASSFITPRYGYTF. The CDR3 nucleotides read TGCGCCAGCAGCTTTATTACACCCCGCTATGGCTACACCTTC.

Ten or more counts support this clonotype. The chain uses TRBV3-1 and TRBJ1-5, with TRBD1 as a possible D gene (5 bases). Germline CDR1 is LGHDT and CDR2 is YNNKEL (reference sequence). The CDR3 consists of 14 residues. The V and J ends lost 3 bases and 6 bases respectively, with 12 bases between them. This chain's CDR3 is CASSQRGEGQPQHF. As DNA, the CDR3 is TGTGCCAGCAGCCAGCGGGGGGAGGGTCAGCCCCAGCATTTT.

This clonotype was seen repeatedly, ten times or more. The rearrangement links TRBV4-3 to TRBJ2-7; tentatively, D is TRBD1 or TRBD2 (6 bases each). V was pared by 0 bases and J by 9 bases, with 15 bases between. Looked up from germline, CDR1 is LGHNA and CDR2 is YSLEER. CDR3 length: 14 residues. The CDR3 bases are TGCGCCAGCAGCCAAGAATTTATGGGGGGCGGGCAGTACTTC. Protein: CASSQEFMGGGQYF.

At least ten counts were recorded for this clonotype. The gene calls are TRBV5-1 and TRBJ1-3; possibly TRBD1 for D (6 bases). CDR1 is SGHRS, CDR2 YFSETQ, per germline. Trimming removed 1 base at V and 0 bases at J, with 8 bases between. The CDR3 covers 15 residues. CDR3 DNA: TGCGCCAGCAGCTTGACAGGGAACTCTGGAAACACCATATATTTT. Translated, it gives CASSLTGNSGNTIYF.

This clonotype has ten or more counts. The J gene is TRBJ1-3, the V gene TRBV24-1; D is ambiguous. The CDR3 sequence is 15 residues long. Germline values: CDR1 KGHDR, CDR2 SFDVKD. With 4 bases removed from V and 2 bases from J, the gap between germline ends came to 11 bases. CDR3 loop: CATSDPTDTGNTIYF. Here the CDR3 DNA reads TGTGCCACCAGTGACCCGACCGATACTGGAAACACCATATATTTT.

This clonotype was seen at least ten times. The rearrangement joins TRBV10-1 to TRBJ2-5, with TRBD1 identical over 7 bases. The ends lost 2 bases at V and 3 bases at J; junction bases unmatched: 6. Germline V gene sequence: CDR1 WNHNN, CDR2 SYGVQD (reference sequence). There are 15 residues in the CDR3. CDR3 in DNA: TGCGCCAGCAGTGAGGTTGGGACAGAAAAAGAGACCCAGTACTTC. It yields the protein CASSEVGTEKETQYF.

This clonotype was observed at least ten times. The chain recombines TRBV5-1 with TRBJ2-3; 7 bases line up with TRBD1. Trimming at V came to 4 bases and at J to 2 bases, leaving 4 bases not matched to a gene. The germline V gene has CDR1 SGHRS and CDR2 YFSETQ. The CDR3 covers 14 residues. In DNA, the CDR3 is TGCGCCAGCAGCCCCGACAGGGTCACAGATACGCAGTATTTT. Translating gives CASSPDRVTDTQYF.

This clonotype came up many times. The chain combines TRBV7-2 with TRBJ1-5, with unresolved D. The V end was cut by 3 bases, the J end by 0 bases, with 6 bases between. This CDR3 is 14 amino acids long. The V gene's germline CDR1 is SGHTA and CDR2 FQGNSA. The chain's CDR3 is CASSFSYSNQPQHF. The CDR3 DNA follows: TGTGCCAGCAGCTTTAGCTATAGCAATCAGCCCCAGCATTTT. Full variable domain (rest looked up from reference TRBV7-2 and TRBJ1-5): GAGVSQSPSNKVTEKGKDVELRCDPISGHTALYWYRQSLGQGLEFLIYFQGNSAPDKSGLPSDRFSAERTGGSVSTLTIQRTQQEDSAVYLCASSFSYSNQPQHFGDGTRLSIL.

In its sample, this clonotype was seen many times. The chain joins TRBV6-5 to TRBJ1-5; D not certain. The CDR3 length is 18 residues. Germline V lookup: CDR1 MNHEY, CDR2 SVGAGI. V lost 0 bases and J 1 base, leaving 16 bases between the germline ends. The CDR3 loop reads CASSYSIPGSDSNQPQHF. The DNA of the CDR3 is TGTGCCAGCAGTTACTCGATCCCAGGTTCGGACAGCAATCAGCCCCAGCATTTT.

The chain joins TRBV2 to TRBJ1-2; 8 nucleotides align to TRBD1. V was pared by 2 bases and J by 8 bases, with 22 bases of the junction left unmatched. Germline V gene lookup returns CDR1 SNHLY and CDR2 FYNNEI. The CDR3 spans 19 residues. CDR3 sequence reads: CASSEIARGRVLRLRGYTF. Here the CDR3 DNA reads TGTGCCAGCAGTGAAATTGCCAGGGGGCGAGTACTCAGGTTACGGGGCTACACCTTC.

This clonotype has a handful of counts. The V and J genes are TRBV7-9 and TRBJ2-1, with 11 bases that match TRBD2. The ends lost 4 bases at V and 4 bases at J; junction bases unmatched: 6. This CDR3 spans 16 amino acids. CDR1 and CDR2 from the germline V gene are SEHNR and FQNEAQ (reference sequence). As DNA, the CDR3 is TGTGCCAGCAGCTCGTACCTAGCGGGGGGATACAATGAGCAGTTCTTC. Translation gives CASSSYLAGGYNEQFF.

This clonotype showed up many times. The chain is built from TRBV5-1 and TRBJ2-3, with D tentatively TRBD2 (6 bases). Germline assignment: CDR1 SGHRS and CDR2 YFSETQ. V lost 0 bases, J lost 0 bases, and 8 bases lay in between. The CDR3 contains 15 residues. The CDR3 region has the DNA TGCGCCAGCAGCTTGGTAGGGACTAGCACAGATACGCAGTATTTT. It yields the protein CASSLVGTSTDTQYF.

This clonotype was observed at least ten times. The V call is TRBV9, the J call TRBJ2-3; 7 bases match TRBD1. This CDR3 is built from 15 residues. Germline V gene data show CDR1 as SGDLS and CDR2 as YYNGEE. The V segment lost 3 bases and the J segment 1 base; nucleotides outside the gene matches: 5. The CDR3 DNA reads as TGTGCCAGCAGCGCGCGACAGGGCGGCACAGATACGCAGTATTTT. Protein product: CASSARQGGTDTQYF.

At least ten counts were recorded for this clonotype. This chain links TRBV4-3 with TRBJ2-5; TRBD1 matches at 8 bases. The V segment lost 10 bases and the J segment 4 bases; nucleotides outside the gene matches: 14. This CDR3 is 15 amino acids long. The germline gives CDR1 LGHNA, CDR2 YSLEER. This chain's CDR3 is CATLWTGRCGETQYF. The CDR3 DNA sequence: TGCGCCACCCTCTGGACAGGGAGGTGTGGAGAGACCCAGTACTTC.